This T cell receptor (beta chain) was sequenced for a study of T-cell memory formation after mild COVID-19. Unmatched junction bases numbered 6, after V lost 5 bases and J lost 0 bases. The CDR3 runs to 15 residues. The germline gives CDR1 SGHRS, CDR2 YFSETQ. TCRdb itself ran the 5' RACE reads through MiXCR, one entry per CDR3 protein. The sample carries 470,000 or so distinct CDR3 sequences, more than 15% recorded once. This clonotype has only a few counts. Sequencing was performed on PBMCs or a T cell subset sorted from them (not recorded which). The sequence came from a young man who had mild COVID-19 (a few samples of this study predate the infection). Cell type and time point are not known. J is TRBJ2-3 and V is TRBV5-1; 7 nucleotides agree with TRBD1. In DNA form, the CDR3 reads TGCGCCAGCAGTATCGGGACAGCTAGCACAGATACGCAGTATTTT. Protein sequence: CASSIGTASTDTQYF.